The 6 T cell receptor beta chains in this list originate from one sample, sequenced in a study of blood T cell repertoires in COVID-19. Sequenced by immunoSEQ multiplex PCR; TCRdb stores in-frame clones only, minus some. Here the sample spans approximately 220,000 clones, roughly 84% being singletons. Input material: peripheral blood. Receptors originate from a woman aged 55-70 years who had recovered from COVID-19.

The genes are TRBV5-1 and TRBJ1-2, with 9 bases fitting TRBD1. Trimming cost V 5 bases and J 8 bases; bases outside gene matches: 7. CDR3 length equals 13 residues. Germline CDR1 reads SGHRS; CDR2 reads YFSETQ. CDR3 in amino acids: CASRPGQGRGYTF. CDR3 in DNA: TGCGCCAGCAGACCGGGACAGGGAAGGGGCTACACCTTC.

The CDR3 bases are TGCAGCGTTGAGTCCCCGGGACAGGGGATCGGGGGCACAGATACGCAGTATTTT. Protein sequence: CSVESPGQGIGGTDTQYF. The chain carries TRBV29-1 and TRBJ2-3, with 10 bases fitting TRBD1. V was pared by 3 bases and J by 1 base, with 13 bases of the junction left unmatched. CDR3 length equals 18 residues. Germline loops: CDR1 SQVTM, CDR2 ANQGSEA.

The V gene is TRBV4-2, the J gene TRBJ2-3, with TRBD2 matching over 15 bases. This CDR3 has 19 residues. The germline gives CDR1 LGHNA, CDR2 YNFKEQ. Germline trimming cut 1 base from V and 2 bases from J; bases unmatched to any gene: 7. CDR3 loop: CASSQGTSGGVLNTDTQYF. The DNA for the CDR3 is TGTGCCAGCAGCCAAGGGACTAGCGGGGGGGTTCTGAACACAGATACGCAGTATTTT.

J is TRBJ1-4 and V is TRBV5-1, with TRBD1 identical over 9 bases. CDR3 length equals 14 residues. Germline V CDR1 and CDR2: SGHRS, YFSETQ. Germline trimming cut 3 bases from V and 6 bases from J; bases unmatched to any gene: 3. In DNA form, the CDR3 reads TGCGCCAGCAGCTGGGGGGACAGGGATGAAAAACTGTTTTTT. As protein: CASSWGDRDEKLFF.

This clone was observed a few times. The V and J genes are TRBV5-1 and TRBJ1-1; 11 bases fit TRBD1. With 4 bases clipped from V and 4 bases from J, the junction kept 0 bases outside the gene matches. This CDR3 has 13 amino acids. CDR1 is SGHRS and CDR2 is YFSETQ in the germline V gene. The CDR3 sequence is CASSGTGGTEAFF. In nucleotides, the CDR3 is TGCGCCAGCAGCGGGACAGGGGGCACTGAAGCTTTCTTT.

The chain couples TRBV11-2 to TRBJ1-5, with D tentatively TRBD1 (5 bases). The V gene lost 5 bases and the J gene lost 2 bases, with 10 bases spanning the gap. Looked up from germline, CDR1 is SGHAT and CDR2 is FQNNGV. This CDR3 region has 14 residues. CDR3 sequence (DNA): TGTGCCAGCAGCCGGGCGGGGGGCAATCAGCCCCAGCATTTT. Protein sequence: CASSRAGGNQPQHF.